This T cell receptor (beta chain) stems from a study of shared clonotypes between healthy human individuals. Profiled with immunoSEQ multiplex PCR; TCRdb holds only in-frame clones, not every one. The table records nearly 1 million clones, 76% of them present only once. Germline V gene sequence: CDR1 SGHRS, CDR2 YFSETQ. Trimming took 5 bases from V and 2 from J; bases not matched to a gene: 7. There are 15 residues in the CDR3. Comments on this clone: Its antigen remains unknown.

General study points: Among a handful of donors, roughly 5.5% of naive CD4 clonotypes were found in common. Rarefaction gave evidence that sorted-subset sequencing remained incomplete despite large depth.

J is TRBJ2-3 and V is TRBV5-1; 8 bases map to TRBD1. The sequence was obtained from a man between 18 and 35 years old in good health. The specimen was memory CD4+ T cells sorted from blood. Subset of the sample: CD45RA-negative fraction. The CDR3 region has the DNA TGCGCCAGCAGAGACAGGGGCCTTCCCACAGATACGCAGTATTTT. This translates into CASRDRGLPTDTQYF. Full variable domain (remainder filled in from reference TRBV5-1 and TRBJ2-3): KAGVTQTPRYLIKTRGQQVTLSCSPISGHRSVSWYQQTPGQGLQFLFEYFSETQRNKGNFPGRFSGRQFSNSRSEMNVSTLELGDSALYLCASRDRGLPTDTQYFGPGTRLTVL.